The 15 T cell receptor beta chains below come from one sample, sequenced in a study of blood T cells in healthy people across ages. Next came a second PCR, run for about 6 to 11 cycles, which used a sample-barcoded 5' primer along with a J-beta primer mix. Each CDR3 protein gets one entry after TCRdb re-called the 5' RACE reads with MiXCR. The sample lists around 700,000 distinct CDR3 sequences, around 25% seen once, with 8% to 10% in the top ten. A further study also used this sample, focusing on T cells of mothers and their children.

Sequenced: blood. These receptors all stem from a boy aged 5-17 years in good health.

This clonotype was observed a few times. The V gene is TRBV7-2, the J gene TRBJ2-7; D is possibly TRBD1 or TRBD2 (7 bases each). V was clipped by 4 bases and J by 2 bases, with 21 bases between them. CDR3 length equals 17 residues. Per germline, CDR1 SGHTA and CDR2 FQGNSA. This CDR3 is CASSSKKQGTTPYEQYF. The CDR3 DNA reads TGTGCCAGCAGCTCGAAAAAACAGGGGACTACCCCCTACGAGCAGTACTTC.

There are a few counts of this clonotype. The chain links TRBV28 to TRBJ2-2; D is uncertain. CDR3 length equals 12 residues. In germline, CDR1 is MDHEN, CDR2 SYDVKM. V was pared by 7 bases and J by 4 bases, with 7 bases between. CDR3 sequence (DNA): TGTGCCAGCATTGGATTCACCGGGGAGCTGTTTTTT. Translated: CASIGFTGELFF.

The chain recombines TRBV7-9 with TRBJ1-2, with 7 bases aligning to TRBD1. V was pared by 1 base and J by 0 bases, with 8 bases of the junction left unmatched. The CDR3 loop spans 17 amino acids. Germline lookup yields CDR1 SEHNR and CDR2 FQNEAQ (reference sequence). CDR3 in amino acids: CASSLDLQGVANYGYTF. CDR3 coding DNA: TGTGCCAGCAGCTTAGATCTCCAGGGGGTTGCTAACTATGGCTACACCTTC.

This clonotype has just a few counts. J is TRBJ2-5 and V is TRBV29-1; D is tentatively TRBD1 or TRBD2 (5 bases each). Trimming took off 1 base at V and 7 bases at J, with 10 bases between the two ends. The CDR3 totals 12 residues. The germline CDR1 and CDR2 sequences are SQVTM and ANQGSEA. CDR3 bases: TGCAGCGTTGAAGGAGGGGATAGGACCCAGTACTTC. Translation: CSVEGGDRTQYF. Using reference TRBV29-1 and TRBJ2-5 for the parts outside the CDR3, the full variable domain is SAVISQKPSRDICQRGTSLTIQCQVDSQVTMMFWYRQQPGQSLTLIATANQGSEATYESGFVIDKFPISRPNLTFSTLTVSNMSPEDSSIYLCSVEGGDRTQYFGPGTRLLVL.

This clonotype was detected a few times. The rearrangement links TRBV29-1 to TRBJ2-1; 7 bases agree with TRBD1. The J call may be faulty, since TRBJ2-5 better matches the DNA end. Germline-derived CDR1 and CDR2 are SQVTM and ANQGSEA. The CDR3 runs to 12 residues. This CDR3 is CSVRQGDGTQYF. The CDR3 DNA reads TGCAGCGTTAGACAGGGAGATGGGACCCAGTACTTC.

This clonotype occurred a few times. The V and J genes are TRBV15 and TRBJ2-3; D may correspond to TRBD1 or TRBD2 (6 bases each). CDR1 and CDR2 from the germline V gene are LNHNV and YYDKDF (reference sequence). The V end lost 0 bases, the J end lost 6 bases, and 13 bases lay between the germline ends. The CDR3 totals 15 residues. CDR3 sequence reads: CATSREVGGPDTQYF. The CDR3 DNA sequence: TGTGCCACCAGCAGAGAAGTGGGGGGCCCGGATACGCAGTATTTT.

This chain links TRBV15 with TRBJ2-1, with D uncertain. Trimming shortened V by 5 bases and J by 4 bases, and 9 bases separated the two germline ends. Germline V gene sequence: CDR1 LNHNV, CDR2 YYDKDF (reference sequence). This CDR3 has 13 amino acids. The CDR3: CATSLTYYNEQFF. CDR3 sequence (DNA): TGTGCCACCAGCTTGACCTATTACAATGAGCAGTTCTTC.

The chain recombines TRBV28 with TRBJ2-5; 8 bases agree with TRBD1. TRBJ2-7 explains the end of the DNA better; the J call may be wrong. The germline CDR1 and CDR2 sequences are MDHEN and SYDVKM. This CDR3 contains 14 residues. The CDR3 spells CASYEDRASYEQYF. DNA of the CDR3: TGTGCCAGCTATGAGGACAGGGCCTCCTACGAGCAGTACTTC.

This clonotype came up a few times. V gene TRBV12-3 or TRBV12-4 combines with J gene TRBJ2-5; D is unresolved. The V end was cut by 2 bases, the J end by 5 bases, with 12 bases between. This CDR3 is 14 amino acids long. The CDR3 DNA reads as TGTGCCAGCAGTTTAAGGGCGCTCTCGGAGACCCAGTACTTC. Translation gives CASSLRALSETQYF.

The chain has TRBV6-5 and TRBJ1-2; D might be TRBD1 (5 bases). This CDR3 contains 15 residues. The ends were cut back, 2 bases at V and 2 bases at J, with 12 bases in the middle. The germline gives CDR1 MNHEY, CDR2 SVGAGI. CDR3 DNA: TGTGCCAGCAGTTACCTCCTCACAGGCAACTATGGCTACACCTTC. Its translation is CASSYLLTGNYGYTF.

V usage is TRBV7-3 and J usage is TRBJ2-1, with D hard to call. The ends were cut back, 4 bases at V and 9 bases at J, with 13 bases in the middle. The CDR3 loop spans 13 amino acids. From germline, CDR1 is SGHTA and CDR2 FQGTGA. CDR3 loop: CASSSAGWGEQFF. The CDR3 bases are TGTGCCAGCAGCTCCGCCGGTTGGGGTGAGCAGTTCTTC. The full variable domain, completed using reference TRBV7-3 and TRBJ2-1, is GAGVSQTPSNKVTEKGKYVELRCDPISGHTALYWYRQSLGQGPEFLIYFQGTGAADDSGLPNDRFFAVRPEGSVSTLKIQRTERGDSAVYLCASSSAGWGEQFFGPGTRLTVL.

The chain has TRBV4-1 and TRBJ1-6; D possibly corresponds to TRBD1 (5 bases). The CDR3 contains 15 residues. V lost 0 bases, J lost 6 bases, and 9 bases lay in between. Germline V CDR1 and CDR2: MGHRA, YSYEKL. The CDR3 spells CASSQEDRPNSPLHF. CDR3 sequence (DNA): TGCGCCAGCAGCCAAGAAGACAGACCTAATTCACCCCTCCACTTT.

The V call is TRBV29-1, the J call TRBJ2-7; TRBD1 matches at 7 bases. This CDR3 is built from 15 residues. V was pared by 6 bases and J by 2 bases, with 13 bases of the junction left unmatched. Germline CDR1 reads SQVTM; CDR2 reads ANQGSEA. CDR3 protein: CSVLSRDSFPYEQYF. The CDR3 DNA reads as TGCAGCGTGCTCTCCCGGGACAGCTTCCCCTACGAGCAGTACTTC.

The rearrangement joins TRBV25-1 to TRBJ2-1; D is unclear. Trimming removed 4 bases at V and 8 bases at J, with 9 bases between. Germline V gives CDR1 MGHDK, CDR2 SYGVNS. The CDR3 consists of 12 residues. The CDR3 DNA reads as TGTGCCAGCAGTGCAAGGGCCCATGAGCAGTTCTTC. Its translation: CASSARAHEQFF.

As DNA, the CDR3 is TGTGCCAGCAGCTTGGGTGCGGATGAAGCTTTCTTT. This gives the protein CASSLGADEAFF. This chain joins TRBV5-6 and TRBJ1-1; D remains ambiguous. Germline CDR1 and CDR2: SGHDT and YYEEEE. There are 12 residues in the CDR3. V dropped 0 bases and J dropped 7 bases, with 7 bases sitting between them.